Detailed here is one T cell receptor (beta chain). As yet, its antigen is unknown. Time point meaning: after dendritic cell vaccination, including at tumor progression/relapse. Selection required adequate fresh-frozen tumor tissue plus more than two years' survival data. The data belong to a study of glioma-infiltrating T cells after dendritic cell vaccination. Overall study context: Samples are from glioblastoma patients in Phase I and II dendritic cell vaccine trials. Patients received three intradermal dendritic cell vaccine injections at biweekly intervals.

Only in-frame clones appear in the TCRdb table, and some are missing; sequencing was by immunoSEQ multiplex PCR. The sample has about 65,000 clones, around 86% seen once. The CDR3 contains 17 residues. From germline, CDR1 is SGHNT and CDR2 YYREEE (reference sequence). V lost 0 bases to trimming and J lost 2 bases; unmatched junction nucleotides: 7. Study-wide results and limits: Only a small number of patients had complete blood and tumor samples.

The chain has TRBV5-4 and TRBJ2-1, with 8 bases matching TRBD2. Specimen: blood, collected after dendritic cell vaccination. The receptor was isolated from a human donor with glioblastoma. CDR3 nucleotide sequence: TGTGCCAGCAGCTTGGCTGGTAGCGGGATACCCTACAATGAGCAGTTCTTC. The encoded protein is CASSLAGSGIPYNEQFF.